These 9 T cell receptor beta chains originate from one sample sequenced in a study of cytomegalovirus exposure and HLA in healthy donors. The data were produced by immunoSEQ multiplex PCR, yet TCRdb's version contains in-frame clones alone and is incomplete. The top ten hold about 0.93% of the sample, which has about 73,000 clones, about 94% seen once. Material: PBMCs. These TCRs come from a woman between 18 and 29 years old in good health and CMV-seronegative.

This chain joins TRBV5-5 and TRBJ1-2; D not resolved. Per the germline V gene, CDR1 is SGHKS and CDR2 is YYEKEE (reference sequence). V lost 2 bases and J lost 3, with 14 bases in between. The CDR3 sequence is 15 residues long. CDR3 in DNA: TGTGCCAGCAGCTTTATGGGCGTGGGTGACTATGGCTACACCTTC. Translated, it gives CASSFMGVGDYGYTF.

This clone was seen just once. The chain recombines TRBV4-2 with TRBJ1-3; no definite D call. The CDR3 runs to 17 residues. Germline V gives CDR1 LGHNA, CDR2 YNFKEQ. V was shortened by 1 base and J by 0 bases, with 13 bases between the two germline ends. The CDR3 DNA reads TGTGCCAGCAGCCAAGTCCAGTGGGGAGGCTCTGGAAACACCATATATTTT. It translates to CASSQVQWGGSGNTIYF.

This chain joins TRBV7-9 and TRBJ1-1, with D tentatively TRBD1 (5 bases). V lost 5 bases, J lost 11 bases, and 15 bases lay in between. The CDR3 runs to 12 residues. CDR1 is SEHNR, CDR2 FQNEAQ, per germline (reference sequence). CDR3 amino acids: CASSHAGDNAFF. CDR3 sequence (DNA): TGTGCCAGCAGCCACGCGGGGGATAATGCTTTCTTT.

The chain links TRBV6-6 to TRBJ2-7; D may be TRBD1 (5 bases). CDR1 MNHNY and CDR2 SVGAGI come from the germline V gene (reference sequence). V was trimmed by 2 bases and J by 5 bases, leaving 13 bases between them. This CDR3 contains 14 residues. The CDR3 loop reads CASSYARGKDEQYF. The CDR3 DNA follows: TGTGCCAGCAGTTACGCAAGGGGTAAGGACGAGCAGTACTTC.

The CDR3 reads CASSRGRADTQYF. The CDR3 nucleotides are TGTGCCAGCAGCCGCGGTCGGGCAGATACGCAGTATTTT. The chain couples TRBV6-6 to TRBJ2-3; no clear D. CDR1 is MNHNY and CDR2 is SVGAGI in the germline V gene (reference sequence). The CDR3 has 13 amino acids. V was pared by 6 bases and J by 4 bases, with 11 bases between.

The rearrangement links TRBV7-9 to TRBJ2-6; 14 nucleotides align to TRBD2. CDR1 SEHNR and CDR2 FQNEAQ come from the germline V gene (reference sequence). CDR3 length: 17 amino acids. V lost 5 bases, J lost 3 bases, and 3 bases stayed unmatched. CDR3 DNA sequence: TGTGCCAGCAGCCCCGGGACTAGCGGGGGTGGGGCCAACGTCCTGACTTTC. Translating it yields CASSPGTSGGGANVLTF.

The V gene is TRBV6-1, the J gene TRBJ1-3; D might be TRBD1 (5 bases). The CDR3 is 17 residues long. The germline V and J ends were trimmed by 1 base and 2 bases, with 15 bases remaining between them. Germline V lookup: CDR1 MNHNS, CDR2 SASEGT. The CDR3 region is CASSEVRGAGAGNTIYF. The CDR3 DNA reads as TGTGCCAGCAGTGAAGTGCGCGGGGCGGGGGCTGGAAACACCATATATTTT.

V and J are TRBV28 and TRBJ1-5, with D hard to call. This CDR3 has 14 residues. Germline V gives CDR1 MDHEN, CDR2 SYDVKM. V was pared by 2 bases and J by 9 bases, with 14 bases between. The CDR3 nucleotides are TGTGCCAGCAGTTTAGGGCAATTCCCATCGCCCCAGCATTTT. The encoded protein is CASSLGQFPSPQHF.

This chain links TRBV28 with TRBJ2-7, with 7 bases that match TRBD1. Germline trimming cut 5 bases from V and 0 bases from J; bases unmatched to any gene: 7. The CDR3 extends over 15 amino acids. CDR1 and CDR2 (germline): MDHEN, SYDVKM. The CDR3 DNA reads as TGTGCCAGCAGTATCGAACAGGGGTACTCCTACGAGCAGTACTTC. Its protein is CASSIEQGYSYEQYF.